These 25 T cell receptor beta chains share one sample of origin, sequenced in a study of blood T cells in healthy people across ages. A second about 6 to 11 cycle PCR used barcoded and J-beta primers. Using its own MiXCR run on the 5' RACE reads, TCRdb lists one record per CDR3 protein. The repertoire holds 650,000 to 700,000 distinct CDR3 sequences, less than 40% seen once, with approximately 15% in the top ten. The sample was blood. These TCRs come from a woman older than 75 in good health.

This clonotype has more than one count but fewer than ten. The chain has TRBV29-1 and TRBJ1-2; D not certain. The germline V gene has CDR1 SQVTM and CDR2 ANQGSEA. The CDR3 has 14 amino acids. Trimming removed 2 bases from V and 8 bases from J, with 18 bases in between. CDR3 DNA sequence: TGCAGCGTTGAAAAGTTAGGGAGAAGCGCGGGCTACACCTTC. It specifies CSVEKLGRSAGYTF.

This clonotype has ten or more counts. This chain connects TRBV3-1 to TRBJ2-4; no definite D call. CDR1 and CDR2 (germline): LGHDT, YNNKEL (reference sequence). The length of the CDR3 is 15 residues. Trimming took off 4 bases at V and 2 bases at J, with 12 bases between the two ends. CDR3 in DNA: TGTGCCAGCAGCCCCCAGTTAGGGTCCAAAAACATTCAGTACTTC. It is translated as CASSPQLGSKNIQYF.

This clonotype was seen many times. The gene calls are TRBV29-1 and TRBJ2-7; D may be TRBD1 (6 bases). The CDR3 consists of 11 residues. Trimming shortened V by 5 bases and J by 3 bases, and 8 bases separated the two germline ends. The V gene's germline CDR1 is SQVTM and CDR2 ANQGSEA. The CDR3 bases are TGCAGCGTTCTACAGGGCTACGAGCAGTACTTC. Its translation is CSVLQGYEQYF.

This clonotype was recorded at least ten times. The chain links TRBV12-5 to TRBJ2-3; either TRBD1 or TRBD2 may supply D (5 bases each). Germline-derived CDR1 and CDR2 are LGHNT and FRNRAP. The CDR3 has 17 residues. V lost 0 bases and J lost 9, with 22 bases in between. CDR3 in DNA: TGTGCTAGTGGTTTGGTGGACGGGACGATGTGGGAGCGAACGCAGTATTTT. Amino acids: CASGLVDGTMWERTQYF.

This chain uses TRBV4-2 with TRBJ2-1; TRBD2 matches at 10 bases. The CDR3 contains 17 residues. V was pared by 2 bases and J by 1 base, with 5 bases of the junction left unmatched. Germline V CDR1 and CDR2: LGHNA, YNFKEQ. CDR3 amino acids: CASSQIKAGGSYNEQFF. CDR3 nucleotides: TGTGCCAGCAGCCAAATAAAAGCGGGGGGGTCCTACAATGAGCAGTTCTTC.

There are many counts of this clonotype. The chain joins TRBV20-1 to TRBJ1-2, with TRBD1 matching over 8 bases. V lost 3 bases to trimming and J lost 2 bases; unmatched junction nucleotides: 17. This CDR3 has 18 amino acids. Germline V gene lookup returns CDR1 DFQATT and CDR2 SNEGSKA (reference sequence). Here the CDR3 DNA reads TGCAGTGCTAGCCTAGACAGGGGTTTTCGGTCGGGAAACTATGGCTACACCTTC. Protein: CSASLDRGFRSGNYGYTF.

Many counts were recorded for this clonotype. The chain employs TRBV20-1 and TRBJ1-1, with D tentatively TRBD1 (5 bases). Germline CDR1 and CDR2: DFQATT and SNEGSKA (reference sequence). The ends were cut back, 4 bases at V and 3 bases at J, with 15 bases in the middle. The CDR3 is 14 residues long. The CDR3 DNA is TGCAGTGCTAAGGGGTTAGTGATGGACACTGAAGCTTTCTTT. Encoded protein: CSAKGLVMDTEAFF.

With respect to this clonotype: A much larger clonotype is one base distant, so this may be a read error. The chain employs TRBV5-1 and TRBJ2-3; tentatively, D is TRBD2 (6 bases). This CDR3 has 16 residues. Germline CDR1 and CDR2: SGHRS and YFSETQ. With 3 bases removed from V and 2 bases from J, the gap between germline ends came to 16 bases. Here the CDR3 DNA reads TGCGCCAGCAGCTACTCCGGGGGAACATACACAGATACGCAGTATTTT. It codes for CASSYSGGTYTDTQYF.

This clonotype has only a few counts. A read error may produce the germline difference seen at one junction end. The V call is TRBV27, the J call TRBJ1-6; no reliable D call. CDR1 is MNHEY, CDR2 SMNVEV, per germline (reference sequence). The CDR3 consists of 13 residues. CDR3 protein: CASRGGYNPPLHF. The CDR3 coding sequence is TGTGCCAGCAGGGGAGGCTATAATCCACCCCTCCACTTT.

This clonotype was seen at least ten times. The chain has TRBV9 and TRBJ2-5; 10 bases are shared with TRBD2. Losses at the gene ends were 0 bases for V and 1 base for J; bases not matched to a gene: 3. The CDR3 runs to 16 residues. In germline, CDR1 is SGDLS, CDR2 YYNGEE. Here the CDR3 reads CASSVVASGGQETQYF. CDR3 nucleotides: TGTGCCAGCAGCGTAGTGGCTAGCGGGGGCCAAGAGACCCAGTACTTC.

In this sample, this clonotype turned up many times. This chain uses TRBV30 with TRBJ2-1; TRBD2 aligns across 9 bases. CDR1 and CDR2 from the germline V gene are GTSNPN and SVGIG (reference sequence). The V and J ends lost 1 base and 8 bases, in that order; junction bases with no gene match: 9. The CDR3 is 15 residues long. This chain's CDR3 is CAWSEAGGFLDEQFF. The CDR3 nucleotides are TGTGCCTGGAGTGAGGCGGGGGGGTTCTTAGATGAGCAGTTCTTC.

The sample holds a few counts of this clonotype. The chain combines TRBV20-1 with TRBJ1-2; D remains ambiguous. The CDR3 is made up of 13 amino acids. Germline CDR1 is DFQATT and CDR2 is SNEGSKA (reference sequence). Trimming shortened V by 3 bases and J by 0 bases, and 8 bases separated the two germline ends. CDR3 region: CSAREGTNYGYTF. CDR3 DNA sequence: TGCAGTGCTAGGGAGGGTACTAACTATGGCTACACCTTC.

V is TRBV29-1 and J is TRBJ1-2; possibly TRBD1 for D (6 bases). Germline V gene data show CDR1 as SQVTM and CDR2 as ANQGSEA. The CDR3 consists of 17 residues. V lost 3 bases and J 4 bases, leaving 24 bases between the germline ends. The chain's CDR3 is CSVDLRGEREGSYGYTF. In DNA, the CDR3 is TGCAGCGTTGACCTAAGGGGGGAGAGGGAGGGTAGCTATGGCTACACCTTC.

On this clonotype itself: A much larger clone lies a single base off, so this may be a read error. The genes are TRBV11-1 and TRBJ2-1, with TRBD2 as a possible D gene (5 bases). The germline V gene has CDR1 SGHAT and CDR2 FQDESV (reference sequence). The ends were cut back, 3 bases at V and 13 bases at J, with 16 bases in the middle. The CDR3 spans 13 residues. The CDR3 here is CASSFGHGETQFF. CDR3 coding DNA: TGTGCCAGCAGCTTTGGCCACGGGGAGACCCAGTTCTTC. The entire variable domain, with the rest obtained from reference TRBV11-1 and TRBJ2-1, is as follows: EAEVAQSPRYKITEKSQAVAFWCDPISGHATLYWYRQILGQGPELLVQFQDESVVDDSQLPKDRFSAERLKGVDSTLKIQPAELGDSAMYLCASSFGHGETQFFGPGTRLTVL.

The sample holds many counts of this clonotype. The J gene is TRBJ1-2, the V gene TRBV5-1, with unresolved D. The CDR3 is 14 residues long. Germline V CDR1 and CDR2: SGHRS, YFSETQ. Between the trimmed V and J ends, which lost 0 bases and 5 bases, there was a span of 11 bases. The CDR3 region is CASSLVVSGYGYTF. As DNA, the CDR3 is TGCGCCAGCAGCTTGGTAGTTAGTGGATATGGCTACACCTTC.

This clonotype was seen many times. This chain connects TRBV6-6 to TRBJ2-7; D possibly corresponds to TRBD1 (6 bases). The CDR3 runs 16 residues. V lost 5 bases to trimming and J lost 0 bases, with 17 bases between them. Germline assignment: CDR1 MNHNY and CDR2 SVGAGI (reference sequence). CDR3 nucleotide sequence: TGTGCCAGCAGTCCATCCTCCCAGACAGGCTCCTACGAGCAGTACTTC. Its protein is CASSPSSQTGSYEQYF.

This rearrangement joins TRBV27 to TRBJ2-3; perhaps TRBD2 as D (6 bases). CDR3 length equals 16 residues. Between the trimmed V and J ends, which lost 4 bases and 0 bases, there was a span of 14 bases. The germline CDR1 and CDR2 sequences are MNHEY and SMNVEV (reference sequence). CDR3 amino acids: CASSYASVTSTDTQYF. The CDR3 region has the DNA TGTGCCAGCAGTTATGCTAGCGTGACTAGCACAGATACGCAGTATTTT.

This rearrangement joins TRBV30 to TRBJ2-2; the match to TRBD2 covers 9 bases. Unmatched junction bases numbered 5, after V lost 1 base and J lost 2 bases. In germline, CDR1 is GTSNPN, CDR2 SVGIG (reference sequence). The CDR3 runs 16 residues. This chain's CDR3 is CAWSGAGGRNTGELFF. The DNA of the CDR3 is TGTGCCTGGAGTGGGGCGGGGGGGCGAAACACCGGGGAGCTGTTTTTT.

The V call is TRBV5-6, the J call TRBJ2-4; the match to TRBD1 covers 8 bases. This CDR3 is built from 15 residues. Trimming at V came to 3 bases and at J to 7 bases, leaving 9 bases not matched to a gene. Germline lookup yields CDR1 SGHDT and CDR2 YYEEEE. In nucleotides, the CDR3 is TGTGCCAGCAGCTCAAGGACAGGGCTGGTGAACATTCAGTACTTC. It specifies CASSSRTGLVNIQYF.

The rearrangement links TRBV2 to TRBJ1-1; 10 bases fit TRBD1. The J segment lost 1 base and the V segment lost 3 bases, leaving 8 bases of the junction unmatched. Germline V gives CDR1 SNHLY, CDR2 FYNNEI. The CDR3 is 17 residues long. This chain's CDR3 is CASSDSGTGVENTEAFF. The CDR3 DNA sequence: TGTGCCAGCAGTGATTCGGGGACAGGGGTCGAGAACACTGAAGCTTTCTTT.

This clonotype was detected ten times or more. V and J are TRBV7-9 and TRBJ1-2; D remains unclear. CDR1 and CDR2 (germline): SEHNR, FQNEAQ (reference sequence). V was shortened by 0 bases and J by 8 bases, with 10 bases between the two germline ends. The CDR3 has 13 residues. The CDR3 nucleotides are TGTGCCAGCAGCTTAGCGATCTACACGGGCTACACCTTC. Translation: CASSLAIYTGYTF. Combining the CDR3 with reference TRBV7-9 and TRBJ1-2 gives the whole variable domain DTGVSQNPRHKITKRGQNVTFRCDPISEHNRLYWYRQTLGQGPEFLTYFQNEAQLEKSRLLSDRFSAERPKGSFSTLEIQRTEQGDSAMYLCASSLAIYTGYTFGSGTRLTVV.

The CDR3 here is CASTRDRGLGQPQHF. The CDR3 region has the DNA TGTGCCAGCACCCGGGACAGGGGGCTTGGTCAGCCCCAGCATTTT. The J gene is TRBJ1-5, the V gene TRBV2; 12 nucleotides agree with TRBD1. Germline V CDR1 and CDR2: SNHLY, FYNNEI. V dropped 7 bases and J dropped 6; count of bases not matched to a gene: 7. The CDR3 is 15 amino acids.

CDR3 loop: CSAETSGVIDIQYF. CDR3 DNA sequence: TGCAGTGCTGAGACTAGCGGAGTGATAGACATTCAGTACTTC. The J gene is TRBJ2-4, the V gene TRBV20-1, with 9 nucleotides matching TRBD2. The V and J ends lost 5 bases and 8 bases, in that order; junction bases with no gene match: 10. Germline-derived CDR1 and CDR2 are DFQATT and SNEGSKA (reference sequence). This CDR3 comprises 14 residues.

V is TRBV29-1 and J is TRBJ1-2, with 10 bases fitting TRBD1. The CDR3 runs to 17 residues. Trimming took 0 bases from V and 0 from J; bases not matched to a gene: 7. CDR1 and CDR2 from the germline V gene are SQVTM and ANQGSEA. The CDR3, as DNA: TGCAGCGTTGAAGATCGGGACAGGGGATTTCCTAACTATGGCTACACCTTC. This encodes CSVEDRDRGFPNYGYTF.

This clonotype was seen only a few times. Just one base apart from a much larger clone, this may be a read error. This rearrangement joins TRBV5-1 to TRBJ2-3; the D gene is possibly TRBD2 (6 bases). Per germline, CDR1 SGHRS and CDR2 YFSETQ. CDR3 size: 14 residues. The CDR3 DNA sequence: TGCGCCGGCAGCTTGGGAGGTTACACAGATACGCAGTATTTT. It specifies CAGSLGGYTDTQYF.